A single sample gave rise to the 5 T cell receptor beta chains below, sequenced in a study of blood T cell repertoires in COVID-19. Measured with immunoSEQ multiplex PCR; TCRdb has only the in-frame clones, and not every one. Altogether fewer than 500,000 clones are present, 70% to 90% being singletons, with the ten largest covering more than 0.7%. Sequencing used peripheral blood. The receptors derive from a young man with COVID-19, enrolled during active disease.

Here the CDR3 DNA reads TGCGCCAGCAGCCAAGATGGAGGGAGGGAACAGTTCTTC. Encoded protein: CASSQDGGREQFF. V gene TRBV4-1 combines with J gene TRBJ2-1, with TRBD2 identical over 7 bases. This CDR3 spans 13 amino acids. Germline V gene lookup returns CDR1 MGHRA and CDR2 YSYEKL. Germline trimming cut 0 bases from V and 13 bases from J; bases unmatched to any gene: 6.

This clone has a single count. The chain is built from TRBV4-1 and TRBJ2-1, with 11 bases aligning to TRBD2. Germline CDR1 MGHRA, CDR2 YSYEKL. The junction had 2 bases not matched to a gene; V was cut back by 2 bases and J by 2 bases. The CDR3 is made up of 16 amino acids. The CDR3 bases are TGCGCCAGCAGCCAACCGACTAGCGGGGCCTACAATGAGCAGTTCTTC. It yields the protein CASSQPTSGAYNEQFF.

Written as DNA, the CDR3 is TGTGCCAGCAGCCTCGGGACAGGGTATGGCTACACCTTC. This gives the protein CASSLGTGYGYTF. This rearrangement joins TRBV11-2 to TRBJ1-2, with TRBD1 identical over 9 bases. The CDR3 has 13 amino acids. The V gene's germline CDR1 is SGHAT and CDR2 FQNNGV. J gave up 5 bases and V 5 bases, and 3 bases lay outside the gene matches. The full variable domain, with the rest looked up from reference TRBV11-2 and TRBJ1-2, is EAGVAQSPRYKIIEKRQSVAFWCNPISGHATLYWYQQILGQGPKLLIQFQNNGVVDDSQLPKDRFSAERLKGVDSTLKIQPAKLEDSAVYLCASSLGTGYGYTFGSGTRLTVV.

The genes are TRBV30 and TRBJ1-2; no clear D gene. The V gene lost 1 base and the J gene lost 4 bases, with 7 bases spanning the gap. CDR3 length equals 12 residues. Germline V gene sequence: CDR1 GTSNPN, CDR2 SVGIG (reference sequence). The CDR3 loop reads CAWSGEVYGYTF. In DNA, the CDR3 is TGTGCCTGGAGTGGGGAGGTCTATGGCTACACCTTC. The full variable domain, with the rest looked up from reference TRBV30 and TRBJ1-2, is SQTIHQWPATLVQPVGSPLSLECTVEGTSNPNLYWYRQAAGRGLQLLFYSVGIGQISSEVPQNLSASRPQDRQFILSSKKLLLSDSGFYLCAWSGEVYGYTFGSGTRLTVV.

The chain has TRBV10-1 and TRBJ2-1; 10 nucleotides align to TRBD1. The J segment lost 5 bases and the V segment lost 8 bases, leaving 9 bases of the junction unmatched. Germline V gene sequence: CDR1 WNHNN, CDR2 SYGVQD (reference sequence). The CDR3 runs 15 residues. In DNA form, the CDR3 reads TGCGCCAGCGCGACCGGGACAGGGGCCAACAATGAGCAGTTCTTC. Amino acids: CASATGTGANNEQFF.